This is a list of T cell receptor beta chains from one sample in a study of cytomegalovirus exposure and HLA in healthy donors. Profiled with immunoSEQ multiplex PCR; TCRdb holds only in-frame clones, not every one. This sample's table reports some 96,000 clones. Sequencing was carried out using PBMCs. All receptors come from a woman in her 30s in good health and CMV-seronegative. Both conserved end residues are part of each CDR3. A D gene is named only where the DNA matches it firmly.

TGTGCCAGCAGTACCAGCGGGAGAGGGAATGAGCAGTTCTTC	CASSTSGRGNEQFF	TRBD2	TRBJ2-1	TRBV6-6
TGTGCCAGCAGCTCAACGGGCGAGCAGTACTTC	CASSSTGEQYF	.	TRBJ2-7	TRBV7-9
TGCGCCAGCAGCACTGACGGCGGTCACGAGCAGTACTTC	CASSTDGGHEQYF	.	TRBJ2-7	TRBV5-1
TGTGCCAGCAGGGAGGGGGCGGAAAAAGCTTTCTTT	CASREGAEKAFF	TRBD1	TRBJ1-1	TRBV7-9
TGTGCCAGCAGCTTAGCGCTAGCGGGAGGGACAGATACGCAGTATTTT	CASSLALAGGTDTQYF	TRBD2	TRBJ2-3	TRBV7-2
TGCGCCAGCAGCTTGGCCTCCGGGTACGGTGAAAAACTGTTTTTT	CASSLASGYGEKLFF	.	TRBJ1-4	TRBV5-1
TGTGCCAGTAGTATACAGGGGCTTTACGAGCAGTACTTC	CASSIQGLYEQYF	.	TRBJ2-7	TRBV19
TGTGCCAGCAGTTTTGCGGGGGAAGAGACCCAGTACTTC	CASSFAGEETQYF	TRBD2	TRBJ2-5	TRBV7-2
TGCGCCAGCAGCCTCCAGGGATCCGCGCTAAATTCACCCCTCCACTTT	CASSLQGSALNSPLHF	.	TRBJ1-6	TRBV4-1
TGCGCCAGCAGCGTGGCAGGTCTAGCGGAACAAGAGACCCAGTACTTC	CASSVAGLAEQETQYF	TRBD2	TRBJ2-5	TRBV5-1
TGTGCCAGCAGTTTAGATAAGGGAGCAGATACGCAGTATTTT	CASSLDKGADTQYF	.	TRBJ2-3	TRBV28
TGCGCCAGCAGCTTCGGTAGCGGGGGCCGGAGCACAGATACGCAGTATTTT	CASSFGSGGRSTDTQYF	TRBD2	TRBJ2-3	TRBV5-1
TGTGCTAGCAGCAATAGCGGGGCGGGTGAGCAGTTCTTC	CASSNSGAGEQFF	TRBD2	TRBJ2-1	TRBV7-7
TGTGCCAGCAGCTCCGGTAACACTGAAGCTTTCTTT	CASSSGNTEAFF	.	TRBJ1-1	TRBV5-5
TGTGCCAGTAGTGTGCTACCGGGACAGGGAAGTGGAAACACCATATATTTT	CASSVLPGQGSGNTIYF	TRBD1	TRBJ1-3	TRBV19
TGTGCCAGCAGGCTAGCGGTCTCCTACGAGCAGTACTTC	CASRLAVSYEQYF	TRBD2	TRBJ2-7	TRBV27
TGTGCCAGCAGTTATCTTACTAGCGGGATATCCTACGAGCAGCACTTC	CASSYLTSGISYEQHF	TRBD2	TRBJ2-7	TRBV6-5
TGTGCCAGCAGCGTAGGGCAGGGGGCTGACGGGGAGCTGTTTTTT	CASSVGQGADGELFF	TRBD1	TRBJ2-2	TRBV9
TGTGCCAGCAGTGAATCGAATTGGGCAGGGTACGAGCAGTACTTC	CASSESNWAGYEQYF	.	TRBJ2-7	TRBV25-1
TGTGCCAGCAGCCTCGACACGATCTATGGCTACACCTTC	CASSLDTIYGYTF	.	TRBJ1-2	TRBV7-3
TGTGCCAGTAGTAGTACGGGGGGGCTCACAGATACGCAGTATTTT	CASSSTGGLTDTQYF	TRBD2	TRBJ2-3	TRBV19
TGTGCCAGCAGCTTGGACGGTGAAAAACTGTTTTTT	CASSLDGEKLFF	.	TRBJ1-4	TRBV5-4
TGCGCCAGCAGCTTGGTGGCGGGGGGGGGCTACAATGAGCAGTTCTTC	CASSLVAGGGYNEQFF	TRBD2	TRBJ2-1	TRBV5-1
TGCGCCAGCAGCCAAGATAGGATCAGGGGTTCAGGACCGGCCAGATACTATGGCTACACCTTC	CASSQDRIRGSGPARYYGYTF	.	TRBJ1-2	TRBV4-1
TGTGCCAGCAGTTTTTTGTCGTGGACAGGGGGTCACAATGAGCAGTTCTTC	CASSFLSWTGGHNEQFF	TRBD1	TRBJ2-1	TRBV28
TGTGCCAGCAGCTCTCAGATGGAGTATGGCTACACCTTC	CASSSQMEYGYTF	.	TRBJ1-2	TRBV7-9
TGTGCCAGCAGCAATACCGGTCCCCGTACAGATAGCAATCAGCCCCAGCATTTT	CASSNTGPRTDSNQPQHF	.	TRBJ1-5	TRBV7-3
TGTGCCAGCAGTCGACTAGCGGGGGGGAACACCGGGGAGCTGTTTTTT	CASSRLAGGNTGELFF	TRBD2	TRBJ2-2	TRBV27
TGTGCCAGTAAGGGACAATCTCCCACTGAAGCTTTCTTT	CASKGQSPTEAFF	.	TRBJ1-1	TRBV19
TGTGCCAGCAGTTTCGGAGGGGGCGGGGGCTACACCTTC	CASSFGGGGGYTF	TRBD1	TRBJ1-2	TRBV27
TGTGCCAGCAGCTTTGGGGGGGTTACTGAAGCTTTCTTT	CASSFGGVTEAFF	.	TRBJ1-1	TRBV7-9
TGTGCCAGCTCACCTGGACTAGCGGGGACGAACACCGGGGAGCTGTTTTTT	CASSPGLAGTNTGELFF	TRBD2	TRBJ2-2	TRBV18
TGTGCCAGCAGCCGGGACAGGTTCACAGATACGCAGTATTTT	CASSRDRFTDTQYF	TRBD1	TRBJ2-3	TRBV2
TGTGCCAGCAGCAGCGGGACTAGCTCCTACAATGAGCAGTTCTTC	CASSSGTSSYNEQFF	TRBD2	TRBJ2-1	TRBV7-9
TGTGCCAGCGGTACGACAGGGGGCCCCGCATTCGCCGAGCAGTACTTC	CASGTTGGPAFAEQYF	TRBD1	TRBJ2-7	TRBV28
TGTGCCAGCAGTGACAGGGATCAGCCCCAGCATTTT	CASSDRDQPQHF	.	TRBJ1-5	TRBV25-1
TGTGCCAGCTACATGGGCTACTCTGGGGCCAACGTCCTGACTTTC	CASYMGYSGANVLTF	.	TRBJ2-6	TRBV2
TGTGCCAGCAGCGTCCAGGGTACCAATGAGCAGTTCTTC	CASSVQGTNEQFF	.	TRBJ2-1	TRBV9
TGTGCCAGCAGCCAAGATCTTTTGTTGAATGAGCAGTTCTTC	CASSQDLLLNEQFF	.	TRBJ2-1	TRBV14
TGTGCCAGCAGGCAATCCGGGACAGGGTCCTACGAGCAGTACTTC	CASRQSGTGSYEQYF	TRBD1	TRBJ2-7	TRBV6-5
TGTGCCAGCAGCCCGGACTTCCAAGAGACCCAGTACTTC	CASSPDFQETQYF	.	TRBJ2-5	TRBV5-4
TGTGCCATCAGTGAGTTGGACATCTCTGGAAACACCATATATTTT	CAISELDISGNTIYF	.	TRBJ1-3	TRBV10-3
TGCGCCAGCAGCTTTGGGACAGCCACTGAAGCTTTCTTT	CASSFGTATEAFF	TRBD1	TRBJ1-1	TRBV5-1
TGTGCCAGCAGTTACGTCAGGGGTGAAAAACTGTTTTTT	CASSYVRGEKLFF	.	TRBJ1-4	TRBV6-5